One and the same sample provided the 2 T cell receptor beta chains below, sequenced in a study of Ad26.COV2.S vaccination and SARS-CoV-2 variants (dated by TCRdb to the early 2020s). Receptor libraries were prepared by the immunoSEQ multiplex PCR assay. TCRdb took this table from immuneACCESS and kept in-frame rearrangements with V and J called. Such tables lack part of the clones; where checked against another copy, unresolved V genes explain under half of the gap, and the rest is unexplained. The sample table lists 200,000 to 300,000 clones, around nine tenths of them with a count of one. The top ten constitute around 10% of the sample. What this sample's treatment or condition label stands for: over 15 received Ad26.COV2.S at low or high dose, single or two shots; roughly five received placebo; per-sample allocation not given. For vaccine and placebo recipients, repertoires were sequenced using samples collected on day 63 after the first injection.

Sequenced here: peripheral blood, sampled in a trial of Ad26.COV2.S vaccine versus placebo. These receptors all come from a person between 18 and 65 years old who received the Ad26.COV2.S COVID-19 vaccine or a placebo.

Only a few counts were recorded for this clone. The chain is built from TRBV4-1 and TRBJ1-2; D is uncertain. The CDR3 spans 13 residues. Trimming removed 0 bases from V and 5 bases from J, with 7 bases in between. CDR1 is MGHRA, CDR2 YSYEKL, per germline. The chain's CDR3 is CASSQDLQYGYTF. The CDR3 DNA reads as TGCGCCAGCAGCCAAGATTTGCAGTATGGCTACACCTTC.

The chain carries TRBV4-3 and TRBJ1-1, with a tentative D call TRBD1 (5 bases). The V end lost 4 bases, the J end lost 1 base, and 13 bases lay between the germline ends. CDR1 is LGHNA and CDR2 is YSLEER in the germline V gene. The CDR3 consists of 15 residues. CDR3 protein: CASSLQGRENTEAFF. Written as DNA, the CDR3 is TGCGCCAGCAGCCTCCAGGGTCGGGAGAACACTGAAGCTTTCTTT.